The rows below give T cell receptor beta chains drawn from one sample of a study of blood T cells in healthy people across ages. TCRdb reprocessed the 5' RACE reads with MiXCR, giving one entry per CDR3 protein. The data contain fewer than 1.5 million distinct CDR3 sequences, around 42% of them seen just once; the ten biggest clones take up 7.9%. Material for sequencing was blood. The source of these receptors is a young woman in good health. CDR3s include the opening cysteine and the closing phenylalanine or tryptophan. Each record gives: V gene, clone size, D gene, J gene, CDR3 protein, CDR3 DNA. D genes are given only for firm matches. Size is omitted from some rows. Given values are once, few, many or a class for expanded clones.

TRBV6-6	-	-	TRBJ1-4	CASTTGIRNEKLFF	TGTGCCAGCACAACAGGGATAAGGAATGAAAAACTGTTTTTT
TRBV7-9	-	-	TRBJ1-2	CASSLAIPLSSYGYTF	TGTGCCAGCAGCTTAGCTATCCCTCTCTCAAGTTATGGCTACACCTTC
TRBV29-1	-	-	TRBJ1-5	CSVAATGSSNQPQHF	TGCAGCGTCGCGGCTACAGGGAGTAGCAATCAGCCCCAGCATTTT
TRBV12-3/TRBV12-4	-	TRBD2	TRBJ2-3	CASSPSIGLAASTDTQYF	TGTGCCAGCAGTCCGTCCATCGGACTAGCGGCTAGCACAGATACGCAGTATTTT
TRBV28	-	TRBD1	TRBJ1-2	CASSSTIYRGGYYGYTF	TGTGCCAGCAGTTCCACAATTTACAGGGGTGGATACTATGGCTACACCTTC
TRBV4-2	-	TRBD1	TRBJ1-6	CASSQDRTGGVSPLHF	TGTGCCAGCAGCCAAGATCGGACAGGGGGGGTGTCACCCCTCCACTTT
TRBV3-1	-	-	TRBJ2-7	CASSPPKGPVREQYF	TGTGCCAGCAGCCCACCTAAGGGGCCAGTTCGCGAGCAGTACTTC
TRBV14	few	TRBD2	TRBJ2-1	CASSQVGGAGVIHNEQFF	TGTGCCAGCAGCCAAGTCGGAGGAGCGGGAGTAATCCACAATGAGCAGTTCTTC
TRBV3-1	-	-	TRBJ1-2	CASSQDPTDYGYTF	TGTGCCAGCAGCCAAGATCCTACAGACTATGGCTACACCTTC
TRBV6-1	few	-	TRBJ2-5	CAAKDRLQETQYF	TGTGCCGCGAAGGACAGACTCCAAGAGACCCAGTACTTC
TRBV20-1	few	TRBD1	TRBJ2-1	CSARDPTSGQGSYNEQFF	TGCAGTGCTAGAGACCCCACCTCCGGACAGGGCTCCTACAATGAGCAGTTCTTC
TRBV3-1	few	-	TRBJ2-6	CASSQGSSGANVLTF	TGTGCCAGCAGCCAAGGTTCCTCCGGGGCCAACGTCCTGACTTTC
TRBV20-1	-	TRBD1	TRBJ1-2	CSAKRLSRDRGTNYGYTF	TGCAGTGCCAAACGCCTGTCTAGGGACAGGGGAACTAACTATGGCTACACCTTC
TRBV2	-	-	TRBJ2-7	CAGRADSYEQYF	TGTGCCGGCAGGGCTGACTCCTACGAGCAGTACTTC
TRBV10-3	-	TRBD2	TRBJ2-1	CAISEAGGEQFF	TGTGCCATCAGTGAGGCGGGGGGCGAGCAGTTCTTC
TRBV5-1	-	TRBD2	TRBJ2-6	CASSLTGTSGRPYSGANVLTF	TGCGCCAGCAGCTTGACAGGGACTAGCGGGAGGCCATACTCTGGGGCCAACGTCCTGACTTTC
TRBV6-2/TRBV6-3	few	-	TRBJ1-1	CASTEGVTEAFF	TGTGCCAGCACTGAGGGTGTCACTGAAGCTTTCTTT
TRBV4-2	few	TRBD2	TRBJ2-1	CASSQAAGGLAGEQFF	TGTGCCAGCAGCCAAGCGGCGGGAGGGTTAGCTGGTGAGCAGTTCTTC
TRBV6-5	-	TRBD1	TRBJ2-1	CASSYSTQGAKRGEQFF	TGTGCCAGCAGTTACTCCACACAGGGGGCAAAACGCGGTGAGCAGTTCTTC
TRBV14	few	-	TRBJ2-3	CASNTARQTQYF	TGTGCCAGCAATACGGCCCGGCAGACGCAGTATTTT
TRBV5-1	-	-	TRBJ2-3	CAGSTGRTSTDTQYF	TGCGCCGGCAGCACCGGACGGACTAGCACAGATACGCAGTATTTT
TRBV4-1	few	TRBD1	TRBJ1-1	CASSQAGQGGTGRMNTEAFF	TGCGCCAGCAGCCAAGCTGGACAGGGGGGGACCGGGAGAATGAACACTGAAGCTTTCTTT
TRBV21-1	-	-	TRBJ1-1	CASSIQGKAEAFF	TGTGCCAGCAGTATACAGGGGAAAGCTGAAGCTTTCTTT
TRBV9	-	-	TRBJ1-2	CASSPRVGGGYTF	TGTGCCAGCAGCCCCCGGGTCGGAGGGGGCTACACCTTC
TRBV20-1	few	-	TRBJ1-5	CSATNGQNNQPQHF	TGCAGTGCTACGAACGGACAGAACAATCAGCCCCAGCATTTT
TRBV4-2	-	-	TRBJ2-4	CASSQDELGDQYF	TGTGCCAGCAGCCAAGACGAATTGGGCGATCAGTACTTC
TRBV4-2	few	-	TRBJ1-6	CASSQDLEVYNSPLHF	TGTGCCAGCAGCCAAGATTTGGAGGTCTATAATTCACCCCTCCACTTT
TRBV20-1	few	TRBD2	TRBJ2-3	CSATGGAGDTDTQYF	TGCAGTGCTACGGGTGGAGCGGGAGATACAGATACGCAGTATTTT
TRBV12-5	-	TRBD2	TRBJ2-5	CASGLAYSGGNNEQYF	TGTGCTAGTGGTTTGGCTTACAGCGGGGGTAACAATGAGCAGTACTTC
TRBV4-1	-	-	TRBJ2-5	CASSQDTGAQETQYF	TGCGCCAGCAGCCAAGACACTGGCGCCCAAGAGACCCAGTACTTC
TRBV2	-	-	TRBJ2-4	CASQSDSGAKNVQYF	TGTGCCAGTCAATCGGACAGTGGAGCCAAAAACGTTCAGTACTTC
TRBV15	-	-	TRBJ2-5	CVTSRDTETQYF	TGTGTCACCAGCAGAGATACGGAGACCCAGTACTTC
TRBV4-1	-	-	TRBJ2-7	CASSQDFQTGLYEQYF	TGCGCCAGCAGCCAAGATTTCCAGACGGGTCTCTACGAGCAGTACTTC
TRBV9	-	TRBD2	TRBJ2-7	CASSASGAFNYEQYF	TGTGCCAGCAGCGCCAGCGGGGCCTTCAACTACGAGCAGTACTTC
TRBV29-1	-	TRBD2	TRBJ2-7	CSARTSGTHEQYF	TGCAGCGCCCGGACTAGCGGGACCCACGAGCAGTACTTC
TRBV29-1	-	-	TRBJ2-2	CSVAGQETRAGVAAGELFF	TGCAGCGTTGCTGGACAGGAGACACGAGCGGGAGTGGCGGCCGGGGAGCTGTTTTTT
TRBV29-1	few	-	TRBJ2-1	CSVVTGPYNEQFF	TGCAGCGTTGTTACAGGACCATACAATGAGCAGTTCTTC
TRBV4-2	few	TRBD1	TRBJ1-1	CASSQDGDRGTEAFF	TGTGCCAGCAGCCAAGATGGTGACAGGGGCACTGAAGCTTTCTTT
TRBV4-1	few	TRBD1	TRBJ1-5	CASSPTGGVNQPQHF	TGCGCCAGCAGCCCGACAGGGGGTGTCAATCAGCCCCAGCATTTT
TRBV4-2	-	TRBD2	TRBJ2-3	CASSQGLAGRTDTQYF	TGTGCCAGCAGCCAAGGACTAGCGGGCCGCACAGATACGCAGTATTTT
TRBV29-1	-	-	TRBJ2-3	CSVERQGQADTQYF	TGCAGCGTTGAGAGGCAGGGTCAGGCAGATACGCAGTATTTT
TRBV4-1	-	-	TRBJ2-7	CASSQDVGISYEQYF	TGCGCCAGCAGCCAAGATGTAGGAATTTCCTACGAGCAGTACTTC
TRBV12-3/TRBV12-4	few	-	TRBJ2-7	CASSPTRTLNTNYEQYF	TGTGCCAGCAGCCCGACTCGGACTCTGAATACCAACTACGAGCAGTACTTC
TRBV5-1	-	TRBD2	TRBJ2-1	CAGSLHRTSLSYEQFF	TGCGCCGGCAGCCTCCATAGGACTAGTCTCTCCTACGAGCAGTTCTTC
TRBV27	-	TRBD1	TRBJ2-7	CASGGRTGPYEQYF	TGTGCCAGCGGGGGAAGGACAGGACCCTACGAGCAGTACTTC
TRBV20-1	-	-	TRBJ2-1	CSATASSSYNEQFF	TGCAGTGCCACGGCAAGCAGCTCCTACAATGAGCAGTTCTTC
TRBV5-4	-	TRBD2	TRBJ2-1	CASSYEPGTIYNEQFF	TGTGCCAGCAGCTACGAACCCGGGACTATTTACAATGAGCAGTTCTTC